The clone carrying this TCR beta chain was seen at least ten times. The data stem from a study of T cell clonality in common variable immunodeficiency. Produced via immunoSEQ multiplex PCR; TCRdb's table is partial and in-frame only. Altogether about 35,000 clones were found in the sample, and no singletons occur. The clonotype comes from a person aged 18 to 70 in good health. Input material: peripheral blood mononuclear cells.

CDR3 bases read: TGCGCCAGCAGCTGGCCCGACTACTACAATGAG. It translates to CASSWPDYYNE. The entire CDR3 is CASSWPDYYNEQFF. The chain joins TRBV5-1 to TRBJ2-1; a weak D match, TRBD2 (5 bases). Read sequence stops 3 residues before the CDR3 end, and the germline J gene provides the missing end. The V and J ends lost 3 bases and 3 bases respectively, with 10 bases between them. Germline lookup yields CDR1 SGHRS and CDR2 YFSETQ. This CDR3 comprises 14 residues.